This T cell receptor (beta chain) was recorded in a study of T cell repertoires in cytomegalovirus infection. Study overall: Evidence of both CMV infection and a matching HLA type came from public TCR beta signatures.

This clonotype has only a few counts. The antigen remains undetermined. TCRdb re-analysed the reads in MiXCR, keeping a single row per CDR3 protein. The table includes 300,000 to 400,000 distinct CDR3 sequences, 18% detected once. Broader study findings: Cumulative frequency (of public TCR beta family members) identified carriers of CMV plus the relevant HLA. Clonotype analysis showed dominance of the ex vivo response by HLA-C-restricted CMV-specific TCR beta clonotypes.

Sequencing was carried out using PBMCs. This sequence was found in a human donor in good health (CMV status not recorded). Some clones in this sample may be carry-over from other donors' samples.

CDR3 DNA sequence: TGTGCCAGCAGCTCGAGACAGCAACCAGATACGCAGTATTTT. Protein product: CASSSRQQPDTQYF. This chain connects TRBV5-4 to TRBJ2-3; tentatively, D is TRBD1 (5 bases). The CDR3 contains 14 residues. In germline, CDR1 is SGHNT, CDR2 YYREEE (reference sequence). With 3 bases removed from V and 4 bases from J, the gap between germline ends came to 12 bases.